Listed below are T cell receptor beta chains from one sample, sequenced in a study of blood T cell repertoires in COVID-19. TCRdb keeps only in-frame clones here, not all; method: immunoSEQ multiplex PCR. This table holds 25,000 to 30,000 clones, 83% found once. Sequencing used peripheral blood. Source of these receptors: a human donor in a cohort sampled during active COVID-19. Each CDR3 is given with its conserved first and last residue. The order of the fields is clone size, D gene, J gene, V gene, CDR3 DNA, CDR3 protein. The D gene is left open where the match is weak. Some rows mark clone size as missing; the rest say once, few, many or name a class of expanded clone.

>-|-|TRBJ1-1|TRBV7-9
TGTGCCAGCAGCCCCGGACAGAGAGAAGCTTTCTTT
CASSPGQREAFF
>-|-|TRBJ1-2|TRBV6-6
TGTGCCAGCAGCTTCCTTTACAGGGACGGCTACACCTTC
CASSFLYRDGYTF
>-|-|TRBJ1-5|TRBV29-1
TGCAGCGTTGAAGTCAGGCAGGGATCTAACAATCAGCCCCAGCATTTT
CSVEVRQGSNNQPQHF
>-|-|TRBJ1-2|TRBV29-1
TGCAGCGTTGAAGAGGCTGCATCCTATGGCTACACCTTC
CSVEEAASYGYTF
>-|TRBD1|TRBJ2-7|TRBV18
TGTGCCAGCTCACTGACAGGGTCCTCCTACGAGCAGTACTTC
CASSLTGSSYEQYF
>once|-|TRBJ2-1|TRBV5-6
TGTGCCAGCAGCTTCTCAGGTCGCAATGAGCAGTTCTTC
CASSFSGRNEQFF
>-|TRBD2|TRBJ2-3|TRBV9
TGTGCCAGCAGCGTAGGACTAGCGGGAGGGCCGAGCACAGATACGCAGTATTTT
CASSVGLAGGPSTDTQYF
>-|-|TRBJ1-1|TRBV21-1
TGTGCCAGCAGTTCAGGGACACTGAACACTGAAGCTTTCTTT
CASSSGTLNTEAFF
>-|TRBD1|TRBJ2-3|TRBV2
TGTGCCAGCACCTTTTCGACAGGGCGAAGAGATACGCAGTATTTT
CASTFSTGRRDTQYF
>-|TRBD1|TRBJ2-5|TRBV5-4
TGTGCCAGCAGCACGCCGGGACAGGGCCTTGGGGCCCAGTACTTC
CASSTPGQGLGAQYF
>-|-|TRBJ2-1|TRBV9
TGTGCCAGCAGCGTTGAGCGGAGGAGCTCCTACAATGAGCAGTTCTTC
CASSVERRSSYNEQFF
>-|-|TRBJ1-6|TRBV11-2
TGTGCCAGCAGCGCAATGGGACAATATAATTCACCCCTCCACTTT
CASSAMGQYNSPLHF
>few|-|TRBJ1-4|TRBV2
TGTGCCAGCAGTGGAATCGGACTGTTTTTT
CASSGIGLFF
>-|TRBD1|TRBJ2-7|TRBV4-2
TGTGCCAGCAGCCAGGGGACAGGTAAGATCTACGAGCAGTACTTC
CASSQGTGKIYEQYF
>-|-|TRBJ2-5|TRBV5-1
TGCGCCAGCAGCCTCCGGACAGCCCAAGAGACCCAGTACTTC
CASSLRTAQETQYF
>-|-|TRBJ2-1|TRBV6-5
TGTGCCAGCAGCCCCCCCGGGTCCAATGAGCAGTTCTTC
CASSPPGSNEQFF
>-|TRBD2|TRBJ2-5|TRBV7-9
TGTGCCAGCAGCTTAGACTCCTGGGAGGGGGAGACCCAGTACTTC
CASSLDSWEGETQYF
>once|-|TRBJ2-5|TRBV5-6
TGTGCCAGCAGCTCCAACAGAATGGAGACCCAGTACTTC
CASSSNRMETQYF
>-|-|TRBJ2-5|TRBV11-2
TGTGCCAGCAGCTCAGGGCTTCAAGAGACCCAGTACTTC
CASSSGLQETQYF
>-|-|TRBJ2-6|TRBV5-8
TGTGCCAGCAGCTTGCAGGGTCTCTCTGGGGCCAACGTCCTGACTTTC
CASSLQGLSGANVLTF
>once|TRBD1|TRBJ1-5|TRBV28
TGTGCCAGCAGTAAAGGACAGGGCTATCAGCCCCAGCATTTT
CASSKGQGYQPQHF
>once|-|TRBJ1-6|TRBV5-1
TGCGCCAGCAGCTTGGAGGGGTATTCACCCCTCCACTTT
CASSLEGYSPLHF
>once|-|TRBJ2-7|TRBV4-3
TGCGCCAGCAGCCAAGGACGGGACAACCATTTTTACGAGCAGTACTTC
CASSQGRDNHFYEQYF
>-|-|TRBJ1-5|TRBV4-2
TGTGCCAGCAGCCAAGGAACAGGAACTTCCCGCAATCAGCCCCAGCATTTT
CASSQGTGTSRNQPQHF
>once|TRBD1|TRBJ2-7|TRBV2
TGTGCCAGCAGCGTGGGACAGGGGGACTCCTACGAGCAGTACTTC
CASSVGQGDSYEQYF
>-|TRBD1|TRBJ2-7|TRBV2
TGTGCCAGCATGGGTTTCGGGACAGGGGGCTCCTACGAGCAGTACTTC
CASMGFGTGGSYEQYF
>-|-|TRBJ1-2|TRBV4-2
TGTGCCAGCAGCCCGGAGGGGTATGGCTACACCTTC
CASSPEGYGYTF